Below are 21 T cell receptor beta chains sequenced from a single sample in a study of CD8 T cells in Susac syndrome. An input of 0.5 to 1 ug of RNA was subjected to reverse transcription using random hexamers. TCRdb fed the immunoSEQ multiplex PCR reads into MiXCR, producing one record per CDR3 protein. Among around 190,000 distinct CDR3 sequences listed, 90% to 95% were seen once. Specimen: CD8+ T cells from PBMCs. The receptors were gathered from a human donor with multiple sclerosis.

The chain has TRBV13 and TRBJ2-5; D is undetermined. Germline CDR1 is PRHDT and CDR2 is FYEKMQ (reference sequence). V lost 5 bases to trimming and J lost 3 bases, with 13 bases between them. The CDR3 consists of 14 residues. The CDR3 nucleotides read TGTGCCAGCAGCCCCGTCTCCCGTGAAGAGACCCAGTACTTC. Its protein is CASSPVSREETQYF.

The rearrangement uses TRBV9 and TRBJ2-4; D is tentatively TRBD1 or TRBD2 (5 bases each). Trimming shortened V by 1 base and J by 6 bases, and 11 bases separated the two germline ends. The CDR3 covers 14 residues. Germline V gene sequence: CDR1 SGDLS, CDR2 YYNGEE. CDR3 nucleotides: TGTGCCAGCAGCGTATCTTTCGGGACAAACATTCAGTACTTC. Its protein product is CASSVSFGTNIQYF.

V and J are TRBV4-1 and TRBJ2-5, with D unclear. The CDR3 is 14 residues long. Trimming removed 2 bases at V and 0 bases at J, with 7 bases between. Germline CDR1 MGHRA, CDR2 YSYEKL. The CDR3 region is CASSQQRHQETQYF. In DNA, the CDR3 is TGCGCCAGCAGCCAACAGAGGCACCAAGAGACCCAGTACTTC.

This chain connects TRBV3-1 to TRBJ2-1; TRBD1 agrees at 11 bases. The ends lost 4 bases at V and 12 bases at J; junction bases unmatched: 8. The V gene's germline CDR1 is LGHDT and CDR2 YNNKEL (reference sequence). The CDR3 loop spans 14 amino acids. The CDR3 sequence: CASSLGTGGFGQFF. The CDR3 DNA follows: TGTGCCAGCAGCCTCGGGACAGGGGGTTTTGGGCAGTTCTTC.

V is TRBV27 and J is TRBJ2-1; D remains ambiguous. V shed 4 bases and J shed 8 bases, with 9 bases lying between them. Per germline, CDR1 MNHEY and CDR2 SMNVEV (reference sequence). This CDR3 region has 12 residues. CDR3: CASSYGLHEQFF. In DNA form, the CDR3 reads TGTGCCAGCAGTTACGGGTTACATGAGCAGTTCTTC.

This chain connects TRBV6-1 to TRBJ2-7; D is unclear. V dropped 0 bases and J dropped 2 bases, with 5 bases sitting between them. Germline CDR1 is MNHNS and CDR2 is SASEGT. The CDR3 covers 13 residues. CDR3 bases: TGTGCCAGCAGTGAAGCGCGGCCCTACGAGCAGTACTTC. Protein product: CASSEARPYEQYF.

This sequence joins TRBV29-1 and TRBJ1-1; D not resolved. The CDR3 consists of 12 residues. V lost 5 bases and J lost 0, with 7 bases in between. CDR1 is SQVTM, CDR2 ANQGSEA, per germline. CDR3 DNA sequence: TGCAGCGTTTTCGGGATGAACACTGAAGCTTTCTTT. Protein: CSVFGMNTEAFF.

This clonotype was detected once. In nucleotides, the CDR3 is TGTGCCAGCAGCCCCTCGTGGTACGAGCAGTACTTC. This sequence encodes CASSPSWYEQYF. V is TRBV14 and J is TRBJ2-7, with D unclear. V lost 4 bases and J lost 4, with 8 bases in between. CDR1 SGHDN and CDR2 FVKESK come from the germline V gene. The CDR3 runs to 12 residues. Complete variable domain (other parts from reference TRBV14 and TRBJ2-7): EAGVTQFPSHSVIEKGQTVTLRCDPISGHDNLYWYRRVMGKEIKFLLHFVKESKQDESGMPNNRFLAERTGGTYSTLKVQPAELEDSGVYFCASSPSWYEQYFGPGTRLTVT.

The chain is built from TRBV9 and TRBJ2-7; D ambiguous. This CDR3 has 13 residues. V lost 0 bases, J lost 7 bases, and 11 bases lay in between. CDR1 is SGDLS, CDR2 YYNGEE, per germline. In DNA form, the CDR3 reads TGTGCCAGCAGCGTAGTGCTGGGTCGGGAGCAGTACTTC. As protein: CASSVVLGREQYF.

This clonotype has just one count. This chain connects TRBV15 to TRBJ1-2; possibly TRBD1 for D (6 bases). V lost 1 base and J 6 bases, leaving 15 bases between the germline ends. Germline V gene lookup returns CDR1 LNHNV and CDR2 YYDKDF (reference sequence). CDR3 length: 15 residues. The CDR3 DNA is TGTGCCACCAGCAGAGCAAGACAGGAAAGAGATGGCTACACCTTC. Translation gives CATSRARQERDGYTF.

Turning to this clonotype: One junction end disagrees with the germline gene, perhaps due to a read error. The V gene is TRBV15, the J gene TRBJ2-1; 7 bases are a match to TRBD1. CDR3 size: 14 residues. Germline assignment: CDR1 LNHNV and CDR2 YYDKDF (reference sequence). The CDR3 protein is CATSRTTGIDEQFF. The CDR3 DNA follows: TGTGCCACCAGCAGGACGACAGGGATAGATGAGCAATTCTTC.

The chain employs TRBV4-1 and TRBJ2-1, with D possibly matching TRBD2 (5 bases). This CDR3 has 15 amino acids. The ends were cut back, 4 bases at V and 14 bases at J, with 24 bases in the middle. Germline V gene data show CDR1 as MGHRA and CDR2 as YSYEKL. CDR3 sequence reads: CASSLDVGVKEWEFF. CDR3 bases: TGCGCCAGCAGCCTCGATGTGGGAGTCAAGGAGTGGGAGTTCTTC.

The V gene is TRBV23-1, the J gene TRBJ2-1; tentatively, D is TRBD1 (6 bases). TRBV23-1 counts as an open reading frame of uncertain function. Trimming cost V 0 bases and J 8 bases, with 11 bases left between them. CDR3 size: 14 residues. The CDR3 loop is CASSQSTGSDEQFF. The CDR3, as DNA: TGCGCCAGCAGTCAATCAACAGGGTCGGATGAGCAGTTCTTC.

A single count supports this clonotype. DNA for the CDR3: TGTGCTAGTGGTTTGACCCCGACCGACGGCTACACCTTC. Protein product: CASGLTPTDGYTF. The chain is built from TRBV12-5 and TRBJ1-2; the D is unclear. CDR1 and CDR2 from the germline V gene are LGHNT and FRNRAP. V dropped 2 bases and J dropped 8 bases, with 12 bases sitting between them. This CDR3 region has 13 residues. Supplemented by reference TRBV12-5 and TRBJ1-2, the full variable domain reads DARVTQTPRHKVTEMGQEVTMRCQPILGHNTVFWYRQTMMQGLELLAYFRNRAPLDDSGMPKDRFSAEMPDATLATLKIQPSEPRDSAVYFCASGLTPTDGYTFGSGTRLTVV.

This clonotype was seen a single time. The CDR3 sequence: CATSETTSTDTQYF. The CDR3 bases are TGTGCCACCAGTGAAACGACTAGCACAGATACGCAGTATTTT. V usage is TRBV24-1 and J usage is TRBJ2-3; no definite D call. V was trimmed by 4 bases and J by 0 bases, leaving 7 bases between them. The CDR3 is 14 residues long. CDR1 is KGHDR, CDR2 SFDVKD, per germline.

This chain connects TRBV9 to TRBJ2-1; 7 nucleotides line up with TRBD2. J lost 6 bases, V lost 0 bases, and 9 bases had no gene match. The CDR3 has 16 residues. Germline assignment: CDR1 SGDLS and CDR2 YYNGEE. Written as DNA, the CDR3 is TGTGCCAGCAGCGTAGCTGTTGCGGGAGTGGGCAATGAGCAGTTCTTC. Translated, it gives CASSVAVAGVGNEQFF.

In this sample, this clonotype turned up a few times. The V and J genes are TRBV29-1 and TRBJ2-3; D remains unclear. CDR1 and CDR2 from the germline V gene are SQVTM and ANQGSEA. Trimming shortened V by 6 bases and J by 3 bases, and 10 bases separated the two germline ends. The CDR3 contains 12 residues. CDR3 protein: CSVGGGTDTQYF. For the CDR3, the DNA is TGCAGCGTCGGTGGTGGGACAGATACGCAGTATTTT.

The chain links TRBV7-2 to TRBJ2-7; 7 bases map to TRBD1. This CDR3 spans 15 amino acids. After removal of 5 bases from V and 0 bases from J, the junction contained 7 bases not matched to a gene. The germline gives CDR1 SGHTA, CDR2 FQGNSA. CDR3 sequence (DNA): TGTGCCAGCAGCCCCGAGGCAGGGGGCTCCTACGAGCAGTACTTC. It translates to CASSPEAGGSYEQYF.

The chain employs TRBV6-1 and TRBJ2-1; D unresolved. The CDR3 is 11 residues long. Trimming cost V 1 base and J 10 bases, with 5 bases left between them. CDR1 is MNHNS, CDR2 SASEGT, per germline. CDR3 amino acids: CASSEGWEQFF. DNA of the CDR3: TGTGCCAGCAGTGAAGGTTGGGAGCAGTTCTTC.

The CDR3 DNA reads TGCAGTGCTACAGCTAGCAGGGGAGGGGAGCTGTTTTTT. This codes for CSATASRGGELFF. The chain has TRBV20-1 and TRBJ2-2; D possibly corresponds to TRBD1 (6 bases). Germline V gene data show CDR1 as DFQATT and CDR2 as SNEGSKA (reference sequence). V was pared by 4 bases and J by 8 bases, with 14 bases between. This CDR3 spans 13 amino acids.

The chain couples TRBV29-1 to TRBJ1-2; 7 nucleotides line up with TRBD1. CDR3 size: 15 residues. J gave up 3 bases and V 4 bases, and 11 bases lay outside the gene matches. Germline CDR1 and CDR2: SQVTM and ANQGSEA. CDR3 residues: CSVVGGQGVDYGYTF. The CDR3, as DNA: TGCAGCGTTGTCGGGGGGCAGGGGGTCGACTATGGCTACACCTTC.